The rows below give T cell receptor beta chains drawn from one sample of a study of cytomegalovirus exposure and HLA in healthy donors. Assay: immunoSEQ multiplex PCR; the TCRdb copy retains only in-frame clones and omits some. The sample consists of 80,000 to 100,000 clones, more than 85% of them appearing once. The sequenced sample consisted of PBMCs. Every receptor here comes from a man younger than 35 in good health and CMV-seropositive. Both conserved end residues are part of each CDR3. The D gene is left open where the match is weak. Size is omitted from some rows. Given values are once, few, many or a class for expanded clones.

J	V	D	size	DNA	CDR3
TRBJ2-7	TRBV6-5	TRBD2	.	TGTGCCAGCAGCAAGACTAGCGGGAGGGACGAGCAGTACTTC	CASSKTSGRDEQYF
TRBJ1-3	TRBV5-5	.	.	TGTGCCAGCAGCTCATTTTCGGCGGCGGGAAACACCATATATTTT	CASSSFSAAGNTIYF
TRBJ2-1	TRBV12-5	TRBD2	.	TGTGCTAGTGGTTTGGGGGGGATAAGCGGGACGTTCTTC	CASGLGGISGTFF
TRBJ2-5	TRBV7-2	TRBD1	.	TGTGCCAGCAGCTTAACAGATGTTGGGCAGGGGGCATCAGAGACCCAGTACTTC	CASSLTDVGQGASETQYF
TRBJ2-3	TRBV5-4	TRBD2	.	TGTGCCAGCAGCTTAGCGGGAGCATCCACAGATACGCAGTATTTT	CASSLAGASTDTQYF
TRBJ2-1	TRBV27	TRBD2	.	TGTGCCAGCAGTTTCGTCGGGGCTAGCGGACCCAATGAGCAGTTCTTC	CASSFVGASGPNEQFF
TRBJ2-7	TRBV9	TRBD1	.	TGTGCCAGCAGCCCACGGGACAGGGGAACCTACGAGCAGTACTTC	CASSPRDRGTYEQYF
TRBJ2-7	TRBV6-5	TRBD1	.	TGTGCCAGCAGCCCTGACAGGGGGCTCGAGCAGTACTTC	CASSPDRGLEQYF
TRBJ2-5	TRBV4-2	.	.	TGTGCCAGCAGCTCGGTTCAGGGTTTCCAAGAGACCCAGTACTTC	CASSSVQGFQETQYF
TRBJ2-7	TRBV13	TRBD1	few	TGTGCCAGCAGCCCGAAGGGACAGGCCTACGAGCAGTACTTC	CASSPKGQAYEQYF
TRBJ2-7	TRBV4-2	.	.	TGTGCCAGCAGCCAATCCATGGACAGCTCCTACGAGCAGTACTTC	CASSQSMDSSYEQYF
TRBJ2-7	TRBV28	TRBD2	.	TGTGCCAGCAGCAAAGGGACTAGCGGAGCCCCTTACGAGCAGTACTTC	CASSKGTSGAPYEQYF
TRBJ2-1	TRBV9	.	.	TGTGCCAGCAGCGTAGAGGCAGGGGTGGACAATGAGCAGTTCTTC	CASSVEAGVDNEQFF
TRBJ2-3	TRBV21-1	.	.	TGTGCCAGCAGCAAAGTTCCAGGGACAACCGATACGCAGTATTTT	CASSKVPGTTDTQYF
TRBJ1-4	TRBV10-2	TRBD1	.	TGCGCCAGCCCCAGGACAGGCCTCAAACTGTTTTTT	CASPRTGLKLFF
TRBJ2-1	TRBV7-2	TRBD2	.	TGTGCCAGCAGCCCGCGACTAGCGGGGGACAATGAGCAGTTCTTC	CASSPRLAGDNEQFF
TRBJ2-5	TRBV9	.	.	TGTGCCAGCAGCGTAGGTACAGGCCAGGAGCAGTACTTC	CASSVGTGQEQYF
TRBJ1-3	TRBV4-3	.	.	TGCGCCAGCAGCCAAGGGCGTCAGGGTACCAGCTCTGGAAACACCATATATTTT	CASSQGRQGTSSGNTIYF
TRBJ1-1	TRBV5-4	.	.	TGTGCCAGCAGCTTCCCCCGCGGTGCTGAAGCTTTCTTT	CASSFPRGAEAFF
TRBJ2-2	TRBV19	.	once	TGTGCCAGTACCGATGCCAGTTTCGCCGGGGAGCTGTTTTTT	CASTDASFAGELFF
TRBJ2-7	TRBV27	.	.	TGTGCCAGCAGTTCGGACAGAGAGAACTACGAGCAGTACTTC	CASSSDRENYEQYF
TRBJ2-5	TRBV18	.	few	TGTGCCAGCTCACCGGAGGAGACCCAGTACTTC	CASSPEETQYF
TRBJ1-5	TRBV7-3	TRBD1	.	TGTGCCAGCAGCTTAACCGAACAGGGGACGACGAAAACAATGGGCAATCAGCCCCAGCATTTT	CASSLTEQGTTKTMGNQPQHF
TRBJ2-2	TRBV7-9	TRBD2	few	TGTGCCAGCAGCTTGGGCGGGGGAGTGCTGTTTTTT	CASSLGGGVLFF
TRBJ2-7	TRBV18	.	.	TGTGCCAGCTCACTTTACTCCTACGAGCAGTACTTC	CASSLYSYEQYF
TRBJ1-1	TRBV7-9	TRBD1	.	TGTGCCAGCAGCGAACAGGGGGCAGTTACTGAAGCTTTCTTT	CASSEQGAVTEAFF
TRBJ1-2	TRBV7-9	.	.	TGTGCCAGCAGCCCCCAACCACAGGGTTTGGGTGGCTACACCTTC	CASSPQPQGLGGYTF
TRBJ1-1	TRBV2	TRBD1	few	TGTGCCAGCAGTGAAAGGGGACAGGAAGCTTTCTTT	CASSERGQEAFF
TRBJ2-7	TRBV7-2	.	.	TGTGCCAGCAGCTTCGATGGCGGGCAGTACTTC	CASSFDGGQYF
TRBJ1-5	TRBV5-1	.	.	TGCGCCAGCAGCTTGGCCCCAGGGGCTAGCAATCAGCCCCAGCATTTT	CASSLAPGASNQPQHF
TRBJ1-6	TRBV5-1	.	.	TGCGCCAGCAGCCCCCCCGACAGAGGCAATTCACCCCTCCACTTT	CASSPPDRGNSPLHF